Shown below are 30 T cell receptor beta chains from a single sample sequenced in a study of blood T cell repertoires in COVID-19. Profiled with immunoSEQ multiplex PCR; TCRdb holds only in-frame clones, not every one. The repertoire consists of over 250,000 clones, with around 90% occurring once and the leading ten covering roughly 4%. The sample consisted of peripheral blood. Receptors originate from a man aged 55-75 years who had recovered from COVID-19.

Here the CDR3 DNA reads TGTGCCAGCAGCTTCCGGTTCATGAACACTGAAGCTTTCTTT. Amino acid sequence: CASSFRFMNTEAFF. The rearrangement uses TRBV5-6 and TRBJ1-1; D is undetermined. Germline lookup yields CDR1 SGHDT and CDR2 YYEEEE. CDR3 length: 14 amino acids. V shed 2 bases and J shed 0 bases, with 8 bases lying between them.

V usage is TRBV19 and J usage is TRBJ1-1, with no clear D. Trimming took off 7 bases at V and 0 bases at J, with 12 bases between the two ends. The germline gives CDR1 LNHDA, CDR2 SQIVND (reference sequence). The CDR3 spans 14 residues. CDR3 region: CASKTTAMNTEAFF. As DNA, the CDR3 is TGTGCCAGTAAGACTACGGCAATGAACACTGAAGCTTTCTTT.

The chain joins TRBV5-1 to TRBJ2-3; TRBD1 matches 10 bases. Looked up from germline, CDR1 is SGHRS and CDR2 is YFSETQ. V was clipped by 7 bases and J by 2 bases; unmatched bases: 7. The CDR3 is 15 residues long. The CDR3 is CASGGTGDNTDTQYF. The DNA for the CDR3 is TGCGCCAGCGGCGGGACAGGGGATAACACAGATACGCAGTATTTT.

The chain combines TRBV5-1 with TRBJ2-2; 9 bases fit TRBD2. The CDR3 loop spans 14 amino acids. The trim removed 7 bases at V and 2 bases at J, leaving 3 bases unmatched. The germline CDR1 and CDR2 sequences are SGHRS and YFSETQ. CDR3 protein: CASWRGGNTGELFF. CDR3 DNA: TGCGCCAGCTGGCGGGGGGGAAACACCGGGGAGCTGTTTTTT.

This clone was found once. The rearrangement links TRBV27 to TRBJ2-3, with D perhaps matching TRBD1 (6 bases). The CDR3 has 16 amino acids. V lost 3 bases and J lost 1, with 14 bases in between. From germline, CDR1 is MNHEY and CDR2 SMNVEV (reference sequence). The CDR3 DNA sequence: TGTGCCAGCAGTTTCGCGAGGGCAGGGGGCACAGATACGCAGTATTTT. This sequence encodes CASSFARAGGTDTQYF.

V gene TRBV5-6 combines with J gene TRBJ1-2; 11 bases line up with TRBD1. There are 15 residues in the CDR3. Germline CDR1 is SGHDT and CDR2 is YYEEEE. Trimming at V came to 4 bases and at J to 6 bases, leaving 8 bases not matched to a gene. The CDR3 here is CASSTRTGGTDGYTF. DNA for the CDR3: TGTGCCAGCAGCACGCGGACAGGGGGCACGGATGGCTACACCTTC.

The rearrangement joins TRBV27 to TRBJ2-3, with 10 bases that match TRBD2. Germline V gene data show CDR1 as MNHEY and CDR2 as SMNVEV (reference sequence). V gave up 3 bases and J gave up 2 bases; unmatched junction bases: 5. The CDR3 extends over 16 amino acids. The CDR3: CASSFRTSGNTDTQYF. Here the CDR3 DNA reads TGTGCCAGCAGTTTCAGGACTAGCGGAAACACAGATACGCAGTATTTT.

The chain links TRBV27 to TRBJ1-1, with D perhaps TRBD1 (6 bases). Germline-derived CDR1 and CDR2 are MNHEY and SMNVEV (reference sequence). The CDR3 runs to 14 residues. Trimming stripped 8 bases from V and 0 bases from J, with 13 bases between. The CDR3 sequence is CASRIGQLNTEAFF. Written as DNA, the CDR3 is TGTGCCAGCCGGATCGGACAGTTGAACACTGAAGCTTTCTTT.

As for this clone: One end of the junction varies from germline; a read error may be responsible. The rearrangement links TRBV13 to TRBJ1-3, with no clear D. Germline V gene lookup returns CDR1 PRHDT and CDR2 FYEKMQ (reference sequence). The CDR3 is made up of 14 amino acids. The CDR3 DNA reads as TGTGCCAGCAGCCTAGGGCGGTTTGGAAACACCATATATTTT. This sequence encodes CASSLGRFGNTIYF.

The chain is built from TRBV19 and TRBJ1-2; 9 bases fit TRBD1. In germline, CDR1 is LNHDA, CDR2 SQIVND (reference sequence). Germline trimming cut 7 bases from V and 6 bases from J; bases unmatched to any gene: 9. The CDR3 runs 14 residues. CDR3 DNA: TGTGCCAGTATAGGGGACAGGGAGGGCCATGGCTACACCTTC. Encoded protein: CASIGDREGHGYTF.

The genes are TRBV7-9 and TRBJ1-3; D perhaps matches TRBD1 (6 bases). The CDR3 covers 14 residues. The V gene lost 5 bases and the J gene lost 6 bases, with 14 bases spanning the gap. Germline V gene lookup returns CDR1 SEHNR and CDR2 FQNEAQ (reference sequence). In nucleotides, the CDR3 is TGTGCCAGCAGCGCAGAGAGGGGGTTAAACACCATATATTTT. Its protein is CASSAERGLNTIYF.

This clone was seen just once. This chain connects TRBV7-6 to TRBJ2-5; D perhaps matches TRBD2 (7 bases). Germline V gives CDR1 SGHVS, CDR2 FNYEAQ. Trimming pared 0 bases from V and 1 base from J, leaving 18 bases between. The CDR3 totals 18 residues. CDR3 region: CASSLATIAGGLQETQYF. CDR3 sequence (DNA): TGTGCCAGCAGCTTAGCGACGATTGCCGGGGGGCTCCAAGAGACCCAGTACTTC. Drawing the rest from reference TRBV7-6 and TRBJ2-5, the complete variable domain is GAGVSQSPRYKVTKRGQDVALRCDPISGHVSLYWYRQALGQGPEFLTYFNYEAQQDKSGLPNDRFSAERPEGSISTLTIQRTEQRDSAMYRCASSLATIAGGLQETQYFGPGTRLLVL.

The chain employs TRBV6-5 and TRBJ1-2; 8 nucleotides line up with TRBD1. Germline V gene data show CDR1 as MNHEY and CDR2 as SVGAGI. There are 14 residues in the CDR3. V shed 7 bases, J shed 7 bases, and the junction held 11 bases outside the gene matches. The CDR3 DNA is TGTGCCAGCAATAACCTGGGACAGGTCGGTGGCTACACCTTC. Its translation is CASNNLGQVGGYTF.

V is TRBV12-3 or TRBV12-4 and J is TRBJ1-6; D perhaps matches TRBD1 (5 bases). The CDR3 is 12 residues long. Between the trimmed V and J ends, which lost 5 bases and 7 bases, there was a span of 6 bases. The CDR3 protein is CASSHRNSPLHF. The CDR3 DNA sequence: TGTGCCAGCAGTCACAGGAATTCACCCCTCCACTTT.

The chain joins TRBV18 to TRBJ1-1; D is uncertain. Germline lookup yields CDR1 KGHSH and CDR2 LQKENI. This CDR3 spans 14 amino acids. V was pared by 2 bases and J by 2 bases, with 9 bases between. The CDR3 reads CASSPFPLNTEAFF. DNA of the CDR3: TGTGCCAGCTCACCATTCCCGCTAAACACTGAAGCTTTCTTT.

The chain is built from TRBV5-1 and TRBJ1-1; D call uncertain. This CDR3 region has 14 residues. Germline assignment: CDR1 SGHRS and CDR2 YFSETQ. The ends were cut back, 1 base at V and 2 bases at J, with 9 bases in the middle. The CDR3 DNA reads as TGCGCCAGCAGCTTGTCTCCCGTCAACACTGAAGCTTTCTTT. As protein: CASSLSPVNTEAFF.

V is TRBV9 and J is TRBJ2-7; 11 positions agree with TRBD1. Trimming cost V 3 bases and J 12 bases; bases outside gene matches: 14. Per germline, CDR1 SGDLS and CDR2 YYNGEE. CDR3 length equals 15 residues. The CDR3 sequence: CASSEGTGGRSGRYF. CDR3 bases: TGTGCCAGCAGCGAAGGGACAGGGGGTCGATCGGGTCGGTACTTC.

CDR3 protein: CASSLGPSGGTSQETQYF. DNA of the CDR3: TGTGCCAGCAGCTTAGGGCCTAGCGGGGGGACATCTCAAGAGACCCAGTACTTC. This chain uses TRBV7-6 with TRBJ2-5, with TRBD2 identical over 11 bases. With 1 base clipped from V and 2 bases from J, the junction kept 9 bases outside the gene matches. Germline V gene data show CDR1 as SGHVS and CDR2 as FNYEAQ. This CDR3 contains 18 residues.

The CDR3 nucleotides are TGCGCCAGCAGCCACGTTTCCCCTAATGAGCAGTACTTC. Protein sequence: CASSHVSPNEQYF. J is TRBJ2-7 and V is TRBV4-1, with D hard to call. V lost 3 bases and J 7 bases, leaving 13 bases between the germline ends. CDR3 length: 13 residues. Germline CDR1 MGHRA, CDR2 YSYEKL.

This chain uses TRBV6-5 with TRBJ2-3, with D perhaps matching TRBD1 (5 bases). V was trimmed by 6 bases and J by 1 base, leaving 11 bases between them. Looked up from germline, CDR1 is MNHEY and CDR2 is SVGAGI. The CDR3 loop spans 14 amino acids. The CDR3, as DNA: TGTGCCAGCAGCCCGACCAGGGGCACAGATACGCAGTATTTT. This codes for CASSPTRGTDTQYF.

CDR3 coding DNA: TGTGCCAGCAGCCGGACTGATTATCAGCCCCAGCATTTT. The encoded protein is CASSRTDYQPQHF. This rearrangement joins TRBV6-5 to TRBJ1-5; D is unclear. The CDR3 is 13 amino acids. Trimming left V 6 bases short and J 5 bases short, with 11 bases between. CDR1 and CDR2 from the germline V gene are MNHEY and SVGAGI.

The CDR3 here is CATMTGDSNQPQHF. For the CDR3, the DNA is TGTGCCACCATGACAGGGGATAGCAATCAGCCCCAGCATTTT. V gene TRBV19 combines with J gene TRBJ1-5; TRBD1 aligns across 8 bases. The J segment lost 0 bases and the V segment lost 10 bases, leaving 5 bases of the junction unmatched. The CDR3 totals 14 residues. The germline CDR1 and CDR2 sequences are LNHDA and SQIVND (reference sequence).

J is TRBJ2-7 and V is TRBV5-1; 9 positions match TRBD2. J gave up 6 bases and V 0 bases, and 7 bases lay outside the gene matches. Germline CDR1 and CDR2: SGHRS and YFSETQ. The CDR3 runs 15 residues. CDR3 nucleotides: TGCGCCAGCAGCTTGGAGCGGGGGGATTCGGGCGAGCAGTACTTC. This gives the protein CASSLERGDSGEQYF.

The DNA for the CDR3 is TGTGCCAGCTCACAAGACTTAGAGACCCAGTACTTC. Translating gives CASSQDLETQYF. The chain has TRBV18 and TRBJ2-5; no clear D gene. The CDR3 consists of 12 residues. V dropped 4 bases and J dropped 4 bases, with 7 bases sitting between them. The germline CDR1 and CDR2 sequences are KGHSH and LQKENI.

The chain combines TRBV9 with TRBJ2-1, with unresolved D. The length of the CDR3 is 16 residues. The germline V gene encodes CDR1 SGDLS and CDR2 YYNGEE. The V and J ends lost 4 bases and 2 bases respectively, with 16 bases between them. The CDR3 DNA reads TGTGCCAGCAGCCTCCGAGGTAGGTATACCTACAATGAGCAGTTCTTC. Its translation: CASSLRGRYTYNEQFF.

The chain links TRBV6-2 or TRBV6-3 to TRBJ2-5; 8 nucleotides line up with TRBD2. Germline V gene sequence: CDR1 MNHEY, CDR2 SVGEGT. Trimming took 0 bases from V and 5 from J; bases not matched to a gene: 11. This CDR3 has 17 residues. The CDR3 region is CASSYSGRGGRWETQYF. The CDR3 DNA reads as TGTGCCAGCAGTTACTCGGGACGGGGGGGCCGTTGGGAGACCCAGTACTTC.

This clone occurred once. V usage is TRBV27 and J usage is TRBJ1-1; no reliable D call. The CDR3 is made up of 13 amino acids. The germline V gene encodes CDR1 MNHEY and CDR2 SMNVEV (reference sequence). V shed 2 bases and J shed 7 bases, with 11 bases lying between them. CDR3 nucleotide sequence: TGTGCCAGCAGTTTAGAGGGTGGATTTGAAGCTTTCTTT. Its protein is CASSLEGGFEAFF.

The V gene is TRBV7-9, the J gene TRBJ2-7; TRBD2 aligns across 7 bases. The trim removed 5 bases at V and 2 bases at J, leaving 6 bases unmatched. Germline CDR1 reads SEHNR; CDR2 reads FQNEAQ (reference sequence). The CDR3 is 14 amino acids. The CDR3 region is CASSPGGLAYEQYF. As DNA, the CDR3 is TGTGCCAGCAGCCCGGGGGGTTTGGCCTACGAGCAGTACTTC. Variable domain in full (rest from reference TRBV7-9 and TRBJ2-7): DTGVSQNPRHKITKRGQNVTFRCDPISEHNRLYWYRQTLGQGPEFLTYFQNEAQLEKSRLLSDRFSAERPKGSFSTLEIQRTEQGDSAMYLCASSPGGLAYEQYFGPGTRLTVT.

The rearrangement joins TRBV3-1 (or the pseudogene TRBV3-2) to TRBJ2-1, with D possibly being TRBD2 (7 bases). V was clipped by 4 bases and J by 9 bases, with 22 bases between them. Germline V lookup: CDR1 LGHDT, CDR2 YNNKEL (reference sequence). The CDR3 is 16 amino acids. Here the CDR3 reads CASSPLVGGALSEQFF. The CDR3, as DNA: TGTGCCAGCAGCCCCCTTGTGGGGGGGGCTCTGTCTGAGCAGTTCTTC.

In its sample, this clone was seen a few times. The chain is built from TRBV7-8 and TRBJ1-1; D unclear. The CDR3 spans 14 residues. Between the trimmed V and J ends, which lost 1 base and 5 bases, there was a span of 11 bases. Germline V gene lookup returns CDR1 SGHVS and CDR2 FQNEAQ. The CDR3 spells CASSLVRRGTEAFF. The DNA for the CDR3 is TGTGCCAGCAGCTTAGTTCGGAGAGGGACTGAAGCTTTCTTT.